Each of the 6 T cell receptor beta chains below was sequenced from the same sample in a study of T-cell reconstitution after alpha-beta-depleted transplantation in children. This sample's TCRbeta library carried unique molecular identifier barcodes. MiXCR, run by TCRdb on the PCR reads, gives a single entry per CDR3 protein. This sample has a few hundred thousand distinct CDR3 sequences, with about a quarter found just once. This specimen was PBMCs, taken before TCRalphabeta/CD19-depleted stem cell transplant. The receptors here all came from a boy in the first two years of life with Wiskott-Aldrich syndrome, due to receive a stem cell transplant.

The chain carries TRBV11-2 and TRBJ2-2; D ambiguous. Germline CDR1 reads SGHAT; CDR2 reads FQNNGV. The V end was cut by 0 bases, the J end by 0 bases, with 11 bases between. The CDR3 sequence is 17 residues long. The CDR3 DNA sequence: TGTGCCAGCAGCTTAGATCGGCCGAGCGCGAACACCGGGGAGCTGTTTTTT. Translating it yields CASSLDRPSANTGELFF. Drawing the rest from reference TRBV11-2 and TRBJ2-2, the complete variable domain is EAGVAQSPRYKIIEKRQSVAFWCNPISGHATLYWYQQILGQGPKLLIQFQNNGVVDDSQLPKDRFSAERLKGVDSTLKIQPAKLEDSAVYLCASSLDRPSANTGELFFGEGSRLTVL.

This clonotype was detected only once. CDR3: CASAFGGADGEAFF. For the CDR3, the DNA is TGCGCCAGCGCTTTCGGGGGGGCCGACGGTGAAGCTTTCTTT. This chain connects TRBV5-1 to TRBJ1-1; TRBD1 is a possible D gene (6 bases). CDR1 and CDR2 (germline): SGHRS, YFSETQ. Trimming pared 7 bases from V and 7 bases from J, leaving 20 bases between. The CDR3 is made up of 14 amino acids.

In its sample, this clonotype was seen a few times. This chain uses TRBV20-1 with TRBJ2-7, with 8 bases lining up with TRBD1. J was trimmed by 2 bases and V by 0 bases; bases with no gene match: 6. This CDR3 comprises 15 residues. Germline V gene lookup returns CDR1 DFQATT and CDR2 SNEGSKA (reference sequence). The CDR3 here is CSARDLRTGTYEQYF. DNA of the CDR3: TGCAGTGCTAGAGATCTGAGGACAGGGACCTACGAGCAGTACTTC.

The gene calls are TRBV5-1 and TRBJ2-7; D unclear. Trimming shortened V by 0 bases and J by 2 bases, and 6 bases separated the two germline ends. CDR1 is SGHRS, CDR2 YFSETQ, per germline. This CDR3 is 13 amino acids long. CDR3 sequence reads: CASSLESTYEQYF. The DNA for the CDR3 is TGCGCCAGCAGCTTGGAATCCACCTACGAGCAGTACTTC.

Only a few counts were recorded for this clonotype. The genes are TRBV27 and TRBJ2-1; 12 nucleotides agree with TRBD2. CDR3 size: 14 residues. The ends lost 6 bases at V and 8 bases at J; junction bases unmatched: 5. Germline V gene data show CDR1 as MNHEY and CDR2 as SMNVEV (reference sequence). The CDR3 sequence: CASSLTSGGDEQFF. For the CDR3, the DNA is TGTGCCAGCAGCCTGACTAGCGGGGGCGATGAGCAGTTCTTC.

This chain joins TRBV20-1 and TRBJ1-2, with D possibly being TRBD1 (6 bases). Trimming removed 0 bases at V and 1 base at J, with 12 bases between. In germline, CDR1 is DFQATT, CDR2 SNEGSKA (reference sequence). CDR3 length: 15 residues. The CDR3 DNA is TGCAGTGCTAGAGATCGGGGGGCTGTTAACTATGGCTACACCTTC. The encoded protein is CSARDRGAVNYGYTF.